The clone carrying this T cell receptor beta chain was recorded at least ten times. The data belong to a study of CD8+CD57+ T cells in acquired aplastic anemia. TCR beta VDJ and CDR3 were profiled, and genomic DNA was the template. TCRdb analysed the reads with MiXCR anew, one entry per CDR3 protein. The data hold 450,000 to 550,000 distinct CDR3 sequences, with less than 35% observed a single time. The CDR3 runs to 15 residues. V was trimmed by 0 bases and J by 6 bases, leaving 17 bases between them. Germline V CDR1 and CDR2: DFQATT, SNEGSKA (reference sequence). Patients sequenced had flow cytometry evidence of CD8+CD57+ cell expansion.

This sequence was found in a human donor with aplastic anemia. V gene TRBV20-1 combines with J gene TRBJ1-2; D gene uncertain. Specimen: sorted CD4+, CD8+, or CD8+CD57+ T cells (not recorded which) from PBMCs. This chain's CDR3 is CSAREGRAAAHGYTF. The DNA of the CDR3 is TGCAGTGCTAGAGAAGGCCGGGCAGCAGCGCATGGCTACACCTTC.